A single sample is the source of the 18 T cell receptor beta chains below, sequenced in a study of blood T cell repertoires in COVID-19. Sequencing was performed with immunoSEQ multiplex PCR; in TCRdb, only in-frame clones are kept and a portion is missing. The sample has 100,000 to 150,000 clones, around 80% seen once. The sequenced sample consisted of peripheral blood. Source of these receptors: a man younger than 45 with COVID-19, enrolled during active disease.

V and J are TRBV28 and TRBJ1-1; no firm D call. The CDR3 totals 13 residues. Germline V lookup: CDR1 MDHEN, CDR2 SYDVKM. V dropped 2 bases and J dropped 4 bases, with 8 bases sitting between them. This CDR3 is CASSLHVVTEAFF. The CDR3 DNA reads TGTGCCAGCAGTTTACACGTAGTCACTGAAGCTTTCTTT.

The V call is TRBV28, the J call TRBJ2-7; D might be TRBD1 (6 bases). The CDR3 extends over 14 amino acids. From germline, CDR1 is MDHEN and CDR2 SYDVKM. The V end lost 1 base, the J end lost 1 base, and 8 bases lay between the germline ends. The CDR3 sequence: CASSLYRESYEQYF. The CDR3 DNA reads as TGTGCCAGCAGTTTATACAGGGAATCCTACGAGCAGTACTTC.

CDR3: CAWRTGRVYGYTF. The CDR3 nucleotides are TGTGCCTGGAGGACCGGTCGGGTTTATGGCTACACCTTC. J is TRBJ1-2 and V is TRBV30, with no clear D. V lost 3 bases to trimming and J lost 5 bases, with 13 bases between them. Germline V gene data show CDR1 as GTSNPN and CDR2 as SVGIG (reference sequence). The CDR3 has 13 amino acids.

The rearrangement joins TRBV7-9 to TRBJ2-3; 7 bases align to TRBD2. CDR1 is SEHNR, CDR2 FQNEAQ, per germline (reference sequence). The trim removed 5 bases at V and 2 bases at J, leaving 7 bases unmatched. This CDR3 comprises 15 residues. This CDR3 reads CASSPRGDPTDTQYF. The CDR3 DNA reads as TGTGCCAGCAGCCCTCGGGGGGACCCCACAGATACGCAGTATTTT.

The chain couples TRBV6-2 or TRBV6-3 to TRBJ2-1; 8 positions agree with TRBD2. J lost 8 bases, V lost 0 bases, and 9 bases had no gene match. The CDR3 extends over 16 amino acids. Germline V gives CDR1 MNHEY, CDR2 SVGEGT. The DNA of the CDR3 is TGTGCCAGCAGTTACTCCATGAGCGGGGGAAGGGATGAGCAGTTCTTC. This encodes CASSYSMSGGRDEQFF.

The chain employs TRBV29-1 and TRBJ2-2, with D possibly matching TRBD2 (5 bases). The CDR3 has 13 amino acids. The germline CDR1 and CDR2 sequences are SQVTM and ANQGSEA. Trimming removed 8 bases at V and 3 bases at J, with 13 bases between. The CDR3 sequence is CSSQAGDTGELFF. The CDR3 coding sequence is TGCAGCTCCCAGGCGGGCGACACCGGGGAGCTGTTTTTT.

The V and J genes are TRBV11-2 and TRBJ2-7, with D unresolved. The CDR3 length is 16 residues. Trimming shortened V by 0 bases and J by 4 bases, and 16 bases separated the two germline ends. Looked up from germline, CDR1 is SGHAT and CDR2 is FQNNGV. CDR3 in amino acids: CASSLDRSAYYYEQYF. CDR3 nucleotide sequence: TGTGCCAGCAGCTTAGATAGGTCTGCGTACTATTACGAGCAGTACTTC.

The CDR3 DNA reads TGTGCCAGCCCAGGGCATCTTAGCACTGAAGCTTTCTTT. This codes for CASPGHLSTEAFF. This chain uses TRBV6-5 with TRBJ1-1; the D gene is possibly TRBD1 (5 bases). Germline V gene lookup returns CDR1 MNHEY and CDR2 SVGAGI. The CDR3 runs to 13 residues. Trimming cost V 8 bases and J 4 bases, with 14 bases left between them.

This sequence joins TRBV12-3 or TRBV12-4 and TRBJ1-6, with D tentatively TRBD1 (6 bases). V lost 3 bases and J lost 17, with 17 bases in between. This CDR3 has 13 amino acids. CDR3 protein: CASSFSSQGLFHF. The CDR3 coding sequence is TGTGCCAGCAGTTTTTCAAGTCAGGGGCTCTTCCACTTT.

The CDR3 DNA sequence: TGTGCCAGTGGCGGACAGGGCGTTTCGTATGGCTACACCTTC. It is translated as CASGGQGVSYGYTF. This chain connects TRBV2 to TRBJ1-2; 8 bases agree with TRBD1. J gave up 5 bases and V 9 bases, and 11 bases lay outside the gene matches. The CDR3 length is 14 residues. Germline V lookup: CDR1 SNHLY, CDR2 FYNNEI.

Turning to this clone: One end of the junction fails to match germline, which may point to a read error. The chain uses TRBV7-8 and TRBJ1-3; the D gene is possibly TRBD1 (6 bases). This CDR3 spans 17 amino acids. The germline V gene has CDR1 SGHVS and CDR2 FQNEAQ. CDR3 amino acids: CASSPRGSRMSGNAIYF. Written as DNA, the CDR3 is TGTGCCAGCAGCCCGAGGGGGTCTAGGATGTCTGGAAACGCCATATATTTT.

The rearrangement joins TRBV7-7 to TRBJ2-5; D unresolved. The CDR3 extends over 13 amino acids. Germline V lookup: CDR1 SSHAT, CDR2 FNYEAQ (reference sequence). Trimming pared 0 bases from V and 2 bases from J, leaving 4 bases between. The CDR3 DNA is TGTGCCAGCAGCTTAGCCTCTCAAGAGACCCAGTACTTC. It specifies CASSLASQETQYF.

The rearrangement uses TRBV2 and TRBJ1-2; TRBD1 aligns across 10 bases. Germline V lookup: CDR1 SNHLY, CDR2 FYNNEI. The J segment lost 1 base and the V segment lost 4 bases, leaving 6 bases of the junction unmatched. CDR3 size: 16 residues. The CDR3 sequence: CASSATGGPVNYGYTF. DNA for the CDR3: TGTGCCAGCAGTGCGACAGGGGGCCCAGTTAACTATGGCTACACCTTC. The complete variable domain, with remaining parts taken from reference TRBV2 and TRBJ1-2, reads EPEVTQTPSHQVTQMGQEVILRCVPISNHLYFYWYRQILGQKVEFLVSFYNNEISEKSEIFDDQFSVERPDGSNFTLKIRSTKLEDSAMYFCASSATGGPVNYGYTFGSGTRLTVV.

The J gene is TRBJ2-3, the V gene TRBV5-4, with TRBD1 matching over 9 bases. V lost 0 bases, J lost 4 bases, and 0 bases stayed unmatched. The germline gives CDR1 SGHNT, CDR2 YYREEE (reference sequence). The CDR3 extends over 14 amino acids. The CDR3 sequence: CASSLGQGADTQYF. The CDR3 nucleotides read TGTGCCAGCAGCTTGGGACAGGGGGCAGATACGCAGTATTTT.

This clone was counted a few times. This chain joins TRBV19 and TRBJ2-1; maybe TRBD2 (7 bases). The CDR3 contains 16 residues. Trimming stripped 1 base from V and 3 bases from J, with 13 bases between. The germline V gene encodes CDR1 LNHDA and CDR2 SQIVND (reference sequence). The CDR3 reads CASSIGGGGYYNEQFF. The CDR3 nucleotides are TGTGCCAGTAGTATAGGGGGCGGGGGCTACTACAATGAGCAGTTCTTC.

Written as DNA, the CDR3 is TGCGCCAGCAGAAGACAGGGGAACACTGAAGCTTTCTTT. Translated, it gives CASRRQGNTEAFF. This chain uses TRBV23-1 with TRBJ1-1, with TRBD1 matching 7 bases. TRBV23-1 is known as an ORF, though its function is uncertain. V lost 6 bases and J lost 1; bases outside the gene matches: 2. This CDR3 is built from 13 residues.

The chain has TRBV11-2 and TRBJ2-7; no reliable D call. Germline lookup yields CDR1 SGHAT and CDR2 FQNNGV. There are 14 residues in the CDR3. V was clipped by 5 bases and J by 3 bases, with 14 bases between them. CDR3 amino acids: CASSGFSAVYEQYF. CDR3 nucleotide sequence: TGTGCCAGCAGCGGATTTTCGGCGGTCTACGAGCAGTACTTC.

This chain uses TRBV25-1 with TRBJ1-3; no reliable D call. Germline V CDR1 and CDR2: MGHDK, SYGVNS. Trimming left V 5 bases short and J 0 bases short, with 17 bases between. This CDR3 has 17 residues. The CDR3 bases are TGTGCCAGCAGTCCGTCCAGCGGGTTTTTCTCTGGAAACACCATATATTTT. Residues: CASSPSSGFFSGNTIYF.